A single sample gave rise to the 30 T cell receptor beta chains below, sequenced in a study of blood T cell repertoires in COVID-19. The method was immunoSEQ multiplex PCR; TCRdb's version includes in-frame clones alone and lacks a portion of them. The sample lists around 300,000 clones; 75% to 90% were seen once. The sample comprised PBMCs or T cells enriched from blood (not recorded which). Receptors were obtained from a woman aged 40 to 49 who had recovered from COVID-19.

The CDR3 nucleotides are TGCGCCAGCAGCCGCGGAGAAGGGACAGGGGGCCTCGGCTACACCTTC. Its translation is CASSRGEGTGGLGYTF. The chain couples TRBV4-1 to TRBJ1-2; 12 bases line up with TRBD1. CDR1 is MGHRA and CDR2 is YSYEKL in the germline V gene. The CDR3 sequence is 16 residues long. The V segment lost 4 bases and the J segment 8 bases; nucleotides outside the gene matches: 11.

Regarding this clone: Distinct nucleotide sequences in the sample also encode this CDR3. This chain connects TRBV4-3 to TRBJ2-1; 7 bases fit TRBD2. The CDR3 is 15 amino acids. Germline V lookup: CDR1 LGHNA, CDR2 YSLEER. J gave up 2 bases and V 0 bases, and 1 base lay outside the gene matches. CDR3 sequence (DNA): TGCGCCAGCAGCCAAGAGCTAGCGGCCTACAATGAGCAGTTCTTC. Encoded protein: CASSQELAAYNEQFF.

This clone appeared a single time. The rearrangement joins TRBV6-2 or TRBV6-3 to TRBJ2-6; 9 bases fit TRBD1. J gave up 3 bases and V 2 bases, and 2 bases lay outside the gene matches. Per the germline V gene, CDR1 is MNHEY and CDR2 is SVGEGT. The CDR3 has 16 residues. CDR3 bases: TGTGCCAGCAGTTACGGGGACAGGGTTGGGGCCAACGTCCTGACTTTC. Protein: CASSYGDRVGANVLTF.

The chain couples TRBV7-6 to TRBJ1-1; tentatively, D is TRBD1 (5 bases). Germline V lookup: CDR1 SGHVS, CDR2 FNYEAQ. The CDR3 extends over 13 amino acids. Trimming removed 3 bases at V and 5 bases at J, with 10 bases between. The CDR3, as DNA: TGTGCCAGCAGCTTCCAGGGAGGGACTGAAGCTTTCTTT. As protein: CASSFQGGTEAFF.

This rearrangement joins TRBV18 to TRBJ1-6, with 8 bases matching TRBD1. This CDR3 spans 15 amino acids. With V trimmed by 6 bases and J by 7 bases, 8 bases remained unmatched. Germline V CDR1 and CDR2: KGHSH, LQKENI. The CDR3 region is CASSPAGTGNSPLHF. The DNA for the CDR3 is TGTGCCAGCTCCCCCGCCGGGACAGGCAATTCACCCCTCCACTTT.

The rearrangement joins TRBV5-4 to TRBJ1-2; 7 positions match TRBD1. CDR3 size: 12 residues. CDR1 and CDR2 (germline): SGHNT, YYREEE (reference sequence). Unmatched junction bases numbered 2, after V lost 4 bases and J lost 5 bases. The CDR3 nucleotides read TGTGCCAGCAGCCGGGACAGTTATGGCTACACCTTC. It encodes CASSRDSYGYTF.

The chain recombines TRBV13 with TRBJ1-3; no firm D call. V lost 4 bases and J 8 bases, leaving 12 bases between the germline ends. CDR1 PRHDT and CDR2 FYEKMQ come from the germline V gene (reference sequence). The CDR3 loop spans 13 amino acids. CDR3: CASSSLHGDTIYF. The CDR3 coding sequence is TGTGCCAGCAGCTCGCTACACGGAGACACCATATATTTT.

This clone was recorded once. The chain combines TRBV19 with TRBJ2-7; 8 nucleotides match TRBD2. CDR1 and CDR2 from the germline V gene are LNHDA and SQIVND (reference sequence). CDR3 length: 13 residues. V shed 9 bases, J shed 0 bases, and the junction held 4 bases outside the gene matches. CDR3 coding DNA: TGTGCCAGCAGCGGGGGTCGCTCCTACGAGCAGTACTTC. Translating it yields CASSGGRSYEQYF.

The chain recombines TRBV7-3 with TRBJ2-3; 8 bases match TRBD2. This CDR3 region has 16 residues. V dropped 5 bases and J dropped 0; count of bases not matched to a gene: 7. CDR1 and CDR2 from the germline V gene are SGHTA and FQGTGA. The CDR3 is CASSPQAGVSTDTQYF. The CDR3 DNA reads TGTGCCAGCAGCCCACAAGCGGGAGTGAGCACAGATACGCAGTATTTT.

The chain couples TRBV6-4 to TRBJ2-3; 10 bases align to TRBD2. V lost 0 bases to trimming and J lost 5 bases; unmatched junction nucleotides: 5. Germline V gene lookup returns CDR1 MRHNA and CDR2 SNTAGT. The CDR3 has 16 amino acids. CDR3 sequence (DNA): TGTGCCAGCAGTGACTCCAGCGGGAGGGGTGGAGATACGCAGTATTTT. Its translation is CASSDSSGRGGDTQYF.

The chain carries TRBV4-1 and TRBJ1-5; D not resolved. The CDR3 is 13 residues long. V was trimmed by 4 bases and J by 7 bases, leaving 11 bases between them. CDR1 MGHRA and CDR2 YSYEKL come from the germline V gene. CDR3 coding DNA: TGCGCCAGCAGCCCACAGTTGTGGCAGCCCCAGCATTTT. This sequence encodes CASSPQLWQPQHF.

Comment on this clone: Given a much more abundant clone one base away, this may be a read error. The chain is built from TRBV6-5 and TRBJ1-5, with 9 bases fitting TRBD1. CDR1 and CDR2 from the germline V gene are MNHEY and SVGAGI. J gave up 3 bases and V 6 bases, and 6 bases lay outside the gene matches. This CDR3 comprises 15 residues. The CDR3 loop is CASSLGQGINQPQHF. The CDR3 bases are TGTGCCAGCAGCCTAGGACAGGGGATCAATCAGCCCCAGCATTTT.

J is TRBJ2-5 and V is TRBV6-5; 10 bases are a match to TRBD1. CDR3 length: 15 residues. V dropped 6 bases and J dropped 1; count of bases not matched to a gene: 5. Germline V lookup: CDR1 MNHEY, CDR2 SVGAGI. The CDR3 DNA is TGTGCCAGCAGGAGACAGGGGGCTGTCCAAGAGACCCAGTACTTC. Amino acids: CASRRQGAVQETQYF.

The rearrangement links TRBV27 to TRBJ1-1; possible D gene TRBD1, 6 bases. CDR3 length: 14 residues. V gave up 3 bases and J gave up 0 bases, with 8 bases separating them. Germline assignment: CDR1 MNHEY and CDR2 SMNVEV (reference sequence). The CDR3 reads CASSLDSLNTEAFF. In DNA, the CDR3 is TGTGCCAGCAGTTTGGACAGTTTGAACACTGAAGCTTTCTTT.

The chain has TRBV7-8 and TRBJ1-2; D perhaps matches TRBD1 (6 bases). This CDR3 contains 14 residues. CDR1 SGHVS and CDR2 FQNEAQ come from the germline V gene. V lost 4 bases to trimming and J lost 3 bases, with 12 bases between them. The DNA for the CDR3 is TGTGCCAGCAGCTCCGGACAGTCCTACTATGGCTACACCTTC. Protein: CASSSGQSYYGYTF. Using reference TRBV7-8 and TRBJ1-2 for the parts outside the CDR3, the full variable domain is GAGVSQSPRYKVAKRGQDVALRCDPISGHVSLFWYQQALGQGPEFLTYFQNEAQLDKSGLPSDRFFAERPEGSVSTLKIQRTQQEDSAVYLCASSSGQSYYGYTFGSGTRLTVV.

This chain connects TRBV6-5 to TRBJ1-3, with D possibly being TRBD1 (5 bases). CDR1 and CDR2 from the germline V gene are MNHEY and SVGAGI. Trimming removed 7 bases at V and 2 bases at J, with 15 bases between. The CDR3 is 15 residues long. In DNA, the CDR3 is TGTGCCAGCACCCTAACGGGGGTTCCTGGAAACACCATATATTTT. Its protein is CASTLTGVPGNTIYF.

The CDR3, as DNA: TGTGCCAGCAGTTCTAACAGGGGCGACAATCAGCCCCAGCATTTT. This translates into CASSSNRGDNQPQHF. V and J are TRBV6-5 and TRBJ1-5; the match to TRBD1 covers 7 bases. The CDR3 consists of 15 residues. Germline CDR1 MNHEY, CDR2 SVGAGI. Trimming took 4 bases from V and 3 from J; bases not matched to a gene: 6.

The chain is built from TRBV6-2 or TRBV6-3 and TRBJ2-7, with D possibly being TRBD2 (5 bases). Per germline, CDR1 MNHEY and CDR2 SVGEGT. The CDR3 runs to 12 residues. V lost 2 bases and J lost 12, with 14 bases in between. CDR3 sequence reads: CASSYSGGSLYF. The CDR3, as DNA: TGTGCCAGCAGTTACAGTGGCGGGTCGCTGTACTTC.

This clone was picked up one time. This chain uses TRBV3-1 (or the pseudogene TRBV3-2) with TRBJ1-2; tentatively, D is TRBD1 (6 bases). V lost 3 bases and J lost 0, with 14 bases in between. The CDR3 covers 16 residues. From germline, CDR1 is LGHDT and CDR2 YNNKEL (reference sequence). CDR3 region: CASSQTRTAANYGYTF. As DNA, the CDR3 is TGTGCCAGCAGCCAGACCCGGACAGCAGCTAACTATGGCTACACCTTC.

The chain joins TRBV14 to TRBJ1-2, with TRBD1 matching over 10 bases. The germline gives CDR1 SGHDN, CDR2 FVKESK. The CDR3 extends over 16 amino acids. V was clipped by 2 bases and J by 5 bases; unmatched bases: 8. The CDR3 reads CASSQLGTGEVYGYTF. CDR3 in DNA: TGTGCCAGCAGCCAACTAGGGACAGGGGAAGTATATGGCTACACCTTC.

The J gene is TRBJ2-7, the V gene TRBV7-3, with 11 bases fitting TRBD2. Germline V lookup: CDR1 SGHTA, CDR2 FQGTGA. The CDR3 loop spans 13 amino acids. V lost 5 bases and J lost 7; bases outside the gene matches: 4. Written as DNA, the CDR3 is TGTGCCAGCAGCCCCGGGACTAGCGGAGAGCAGTACTTC. Its translation: CASSPGTSGEQYF. Filled out from reference TRBV7-3 and TRBJ2-7, the complete variable domain reads GAGVSQTPSNKVTEKGKYVELRCDPISGHTALYWYRQSLGQGPEFLIYFQGTGAADDSGLPNDRFFAVRPEGSVSTLKIQRTERGDSAVYLCASSPGTSGEQYFGPGTRLTVT.

As DNA, the CDR3 is TGCAGTGCTAGTCTCGGGTCTAGCGGAGCTTACAATGAGCAGTTCTTC. It codes for CSASLGSSGAYNEQFF. This sequence joins TRBV20-1 and TRBJ2-1, with TRBD2 matching 7 bases. V lost 3 bases and J lost 4; bases outside the gene matches: 12. This CDR3 region has 16 residues. CDR1 DFQATT and CDR2 SNEGSKA come from the germline V gene (reference sequence).

Comment on this clone: Other DNA sequences in this specimen translate into the identical CDR3. The chain couples TRBV19 to TRBJ1-5, with D possibly matching TRBD1 (6 bases). Germline loops: CDR1 LNHDA, CDR2 SQIVND (reference sequence). V was trimmed by 2 bases and J by 3 bases, leaving 8 bases between them. This CDR3 has 14 amino acids. The CDR3 loop is CASSIRDTNQPQHF. In nucleotides, the CDR3 is TGTGCCAGTAGTATAAGGGACACCAATCAGCCCCAGCATTTT.

CDR3 region: CASNFRDTNTGELFF. CDR3 nucleotide sequence: TGTGCCAGTAATTTTCGGGACACGAACACCGGGGAGCTGTTTTTT. The genes are TRBV19 and TRBJ2-2, with a tentative D call TRBD1 (6 bases). The V and J ends lost 7 bases and 0 bases respectively, with 12 bases between them. The germline gives CDR1 LNHDA, CDR2 SQIVND (reference sequence). There are 15 residues in the CDR3.

This clone was seen a single time. Here the CDR3 DNA reads TGTGCCAGCAGGACTAGCGGACAAGAGACCCAGTACTTC. Translation gives CASRTSGQETQYF. The rearrangement links TRBV25-1 to TRBJ2-5, with TRBD2 matching 9 bases. V lost 6 bases, J lost 2 bases, and 1 base stayed unmatched. The CDR3 covers 13 residues. Germline-derived CDR1 and CDR2 are MGHDK and SYGVNS.

This clone was recorded only once. The chain couples TRBV11-2 to TRBJ2-3; TRBD1 matches 7 bases. CDR3 length equals 17 residues. The germline V gene encodes CDR1 SGHAT and CDR2 FQNNGV. The V segment lost 4 bases and the J segment 2 bases; nucleotides outside the gene matches: 12. The CDR3 is CASSSWGRGRATDTQYF. The CDR3 DNA reads as TGTGCCAGCAGCTCCTGGGGCAGGGGGAGAGCCACAGATACGCAGTATTTT.

The chain is built from TRBV4-1 and TRBJ1-2; perhaps TRBD1 as D (6 bases). CDR1 is MGHRA and CDR2 is YSYEKL in the germline V gene. The V end lost 1 base, the J end lost 1 base, and 22 bases lay between the germline ends. The CDR3 runs to 19 residues. CDR3 DNA sequence: TGCGCCAGCAGCCAAGTTTTAACAGGGCGGAGAGGACTTAACTATGGCTACACCTTC. Its protein is CASSQVLTGRRGLNYGYTF.

The chain carries TRBV29-1 and TRBJ1-1, with a tentative D call TRBD1 (5 bases). Germline V CDR1 and CDR2: SQVTM, ANQGSEA. The CDR3 has 12 amino acids. V was cut by 7 bases and J by 0 bases, with 9 bases left in between. In nucleotides, the CDR3 is TGCAGCGCCGAACAGGTGAACACTGAAGCTTTCTTT. This sequence encodes CSAEQVNTEAFF.

The rearrangement joins TRBV3-1 (or the pseudogene TRBV3-2) to TRBJ2-1, with 10 bases identical to TRBD2. The germline CDR1 and CDR2 sequences are LGHDT and YNNKEL (reference sequence). The junction had 3 bases not matched to a gene; V was cut back by 4 bases and J by 9 bases. The length of the CDR3 is 13 residues. CDR3 DNA: TGTGCCAGCAGCCGTAGCGGGGGGATTGAGCAGTTCTTC. It specifies CASSRSGGIEQFF.

The CDR3 bases are TGTGCCAGCTCACTTGACTCCGGTAACTATGGCTACACCTTC. Residues: CASSLDSGNYGYTF. The chain combines TRBV18 with TRBJ1-2; unclear D gene. V was clipped by 4 bases and J by 1 base, with 10 bases between them. The CDR3 is 14 residues long. Germline V gene data show CDR1 as KGHSH and CDR2 as LQKENI.